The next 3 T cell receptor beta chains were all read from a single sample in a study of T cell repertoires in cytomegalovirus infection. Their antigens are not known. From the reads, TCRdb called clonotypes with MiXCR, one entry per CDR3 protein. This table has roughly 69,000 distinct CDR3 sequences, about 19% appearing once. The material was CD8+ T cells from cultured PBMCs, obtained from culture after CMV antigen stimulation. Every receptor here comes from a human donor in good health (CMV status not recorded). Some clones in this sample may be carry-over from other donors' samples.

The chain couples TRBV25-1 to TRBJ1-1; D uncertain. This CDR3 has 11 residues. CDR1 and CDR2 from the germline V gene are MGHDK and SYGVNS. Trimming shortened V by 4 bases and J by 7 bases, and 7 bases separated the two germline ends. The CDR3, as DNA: TGTGCCAGCAGTGCCTCAGTTGAAGCTTTCTTT. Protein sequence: CASSASVEAFF.

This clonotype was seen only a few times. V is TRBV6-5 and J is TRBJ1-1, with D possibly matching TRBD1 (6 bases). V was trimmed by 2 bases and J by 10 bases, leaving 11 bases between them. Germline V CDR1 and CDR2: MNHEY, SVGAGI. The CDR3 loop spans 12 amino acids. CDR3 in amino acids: CASSYPDSRAFF. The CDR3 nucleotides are TGTGCCAGCAGTTACCCGGACAGCCGAGCTTTCTTT.

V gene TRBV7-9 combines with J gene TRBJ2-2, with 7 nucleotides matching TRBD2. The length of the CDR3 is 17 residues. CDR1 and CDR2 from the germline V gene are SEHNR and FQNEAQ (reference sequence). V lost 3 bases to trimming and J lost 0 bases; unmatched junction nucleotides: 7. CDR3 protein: CASSFHSGGPNTGELFF. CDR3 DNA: TGTGCCAGCAGCTTTCACTCGGGGGGTCCGAACACCGGGGAGCTGTTTTTT.